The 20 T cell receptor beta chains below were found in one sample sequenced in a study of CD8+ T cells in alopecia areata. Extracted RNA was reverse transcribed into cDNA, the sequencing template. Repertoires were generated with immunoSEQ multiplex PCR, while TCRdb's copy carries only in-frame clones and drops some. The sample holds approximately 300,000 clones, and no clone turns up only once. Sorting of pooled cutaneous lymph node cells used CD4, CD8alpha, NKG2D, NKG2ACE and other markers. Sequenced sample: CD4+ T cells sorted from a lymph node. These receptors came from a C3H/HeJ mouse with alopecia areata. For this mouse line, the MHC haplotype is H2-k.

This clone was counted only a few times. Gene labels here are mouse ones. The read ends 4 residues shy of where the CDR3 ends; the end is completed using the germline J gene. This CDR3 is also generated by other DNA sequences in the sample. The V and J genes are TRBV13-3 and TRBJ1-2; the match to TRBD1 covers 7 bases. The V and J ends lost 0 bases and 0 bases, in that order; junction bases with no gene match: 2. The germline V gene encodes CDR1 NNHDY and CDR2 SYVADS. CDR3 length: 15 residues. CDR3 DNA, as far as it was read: TGTGCCAGCAGTGATGCCAGGGGGGCAAACTCC. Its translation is CASSDARGANS. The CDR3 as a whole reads CASSDARGANSDYTF.

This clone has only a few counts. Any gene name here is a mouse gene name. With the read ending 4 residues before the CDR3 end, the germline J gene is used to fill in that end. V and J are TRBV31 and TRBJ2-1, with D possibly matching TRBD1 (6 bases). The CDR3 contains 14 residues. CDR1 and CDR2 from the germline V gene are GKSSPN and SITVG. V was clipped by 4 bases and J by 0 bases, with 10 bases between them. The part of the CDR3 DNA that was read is TGTGCCTGGACCCGAGGGGGTAACTATGCT. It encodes CAWTRGGNYA. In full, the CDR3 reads CAWTRGGNYAEQFF.

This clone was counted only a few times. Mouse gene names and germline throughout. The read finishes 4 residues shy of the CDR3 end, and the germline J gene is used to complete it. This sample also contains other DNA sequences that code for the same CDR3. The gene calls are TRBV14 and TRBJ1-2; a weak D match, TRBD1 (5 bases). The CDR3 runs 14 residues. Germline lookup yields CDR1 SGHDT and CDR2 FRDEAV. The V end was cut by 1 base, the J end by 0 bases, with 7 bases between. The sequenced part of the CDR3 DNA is TGTGCCAGCAGTTTCGGACACGCAAACTCC. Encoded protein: CASSFGHANS. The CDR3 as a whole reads CASSFGHANSDYTF.

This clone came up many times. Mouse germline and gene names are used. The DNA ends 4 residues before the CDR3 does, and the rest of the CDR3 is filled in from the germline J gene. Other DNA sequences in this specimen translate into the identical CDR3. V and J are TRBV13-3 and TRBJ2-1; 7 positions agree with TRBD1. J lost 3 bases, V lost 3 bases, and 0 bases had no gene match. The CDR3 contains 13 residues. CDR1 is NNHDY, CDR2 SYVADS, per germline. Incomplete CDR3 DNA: TGTGCCAGCAGTGCAGGGGGCTATGCT. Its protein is CASSAGGYA. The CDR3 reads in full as CASSAGGYAEQFF.

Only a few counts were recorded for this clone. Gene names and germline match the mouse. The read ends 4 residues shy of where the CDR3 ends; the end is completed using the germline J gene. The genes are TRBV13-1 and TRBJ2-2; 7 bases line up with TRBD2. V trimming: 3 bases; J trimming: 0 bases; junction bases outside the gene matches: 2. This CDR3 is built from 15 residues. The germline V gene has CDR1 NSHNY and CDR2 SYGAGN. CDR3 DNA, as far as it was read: TGTGCCAGCAGTGTGACTGGGACAAACACCGGG. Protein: CASSVTGTNTG. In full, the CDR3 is CASSVTGTNTGQLYF.

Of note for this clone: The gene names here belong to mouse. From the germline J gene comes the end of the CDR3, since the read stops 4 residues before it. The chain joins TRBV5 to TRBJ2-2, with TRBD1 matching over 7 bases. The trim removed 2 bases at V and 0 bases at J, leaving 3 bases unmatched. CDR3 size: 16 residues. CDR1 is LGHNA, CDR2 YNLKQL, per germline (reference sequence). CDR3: CASSQTGASNTGQLYF. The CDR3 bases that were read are TGTGCCAGCAGCCAAACAGGGGCGTCAAACACCGGG.

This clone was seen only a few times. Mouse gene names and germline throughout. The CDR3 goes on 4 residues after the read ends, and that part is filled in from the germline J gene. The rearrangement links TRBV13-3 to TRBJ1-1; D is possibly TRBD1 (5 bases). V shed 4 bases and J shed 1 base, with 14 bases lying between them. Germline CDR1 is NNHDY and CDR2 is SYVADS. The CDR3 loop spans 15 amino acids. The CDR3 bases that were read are TGTGCCAGCAGTCCCCCTCATGGGGGGAACACA. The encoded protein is CASSPPHGGNT. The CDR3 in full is CASSPPHGGNTEVFF.

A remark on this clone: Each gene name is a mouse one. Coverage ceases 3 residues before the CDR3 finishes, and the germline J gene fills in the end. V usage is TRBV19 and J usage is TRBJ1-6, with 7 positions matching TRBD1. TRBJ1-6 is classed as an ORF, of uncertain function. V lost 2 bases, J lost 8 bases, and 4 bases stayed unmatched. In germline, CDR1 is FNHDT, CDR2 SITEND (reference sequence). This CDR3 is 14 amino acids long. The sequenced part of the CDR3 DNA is TGTGCCAGCAGTATGCCGCAGGGGGATTCGCCC. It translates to CASSMPQGDSP. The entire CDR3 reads CASSMPQGDSPLYF.

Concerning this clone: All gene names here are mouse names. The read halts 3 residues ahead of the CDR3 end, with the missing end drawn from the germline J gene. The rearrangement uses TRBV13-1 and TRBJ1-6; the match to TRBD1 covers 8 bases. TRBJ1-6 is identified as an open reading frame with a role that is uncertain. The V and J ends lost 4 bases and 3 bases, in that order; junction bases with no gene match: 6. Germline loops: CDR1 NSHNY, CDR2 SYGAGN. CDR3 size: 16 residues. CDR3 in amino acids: CASSKTGAGYNSPLYF. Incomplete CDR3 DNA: TGTGCCAGCAGTAAGACAGGGGCTGGCTATAATTCGCCC.

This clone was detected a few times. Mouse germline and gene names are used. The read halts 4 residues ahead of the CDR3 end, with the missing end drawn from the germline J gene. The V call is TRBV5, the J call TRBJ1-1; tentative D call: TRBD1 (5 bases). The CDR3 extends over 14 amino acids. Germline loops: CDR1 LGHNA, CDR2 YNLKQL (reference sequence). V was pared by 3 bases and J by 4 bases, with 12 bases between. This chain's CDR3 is CASSQMGEGTEVFF. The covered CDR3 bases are TGTGCCAGCAGCCAGATGGGGGAAGGCACA.

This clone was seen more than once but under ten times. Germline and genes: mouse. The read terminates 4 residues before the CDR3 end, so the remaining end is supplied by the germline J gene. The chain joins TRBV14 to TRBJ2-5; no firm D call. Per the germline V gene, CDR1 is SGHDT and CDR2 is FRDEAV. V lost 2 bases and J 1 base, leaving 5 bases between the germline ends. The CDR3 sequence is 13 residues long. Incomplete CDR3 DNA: TGTGCCAGCAGTTTGAGGGACCAAGAC. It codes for CASSLRDQD. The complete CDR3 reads CASSLRDQDTQYF.

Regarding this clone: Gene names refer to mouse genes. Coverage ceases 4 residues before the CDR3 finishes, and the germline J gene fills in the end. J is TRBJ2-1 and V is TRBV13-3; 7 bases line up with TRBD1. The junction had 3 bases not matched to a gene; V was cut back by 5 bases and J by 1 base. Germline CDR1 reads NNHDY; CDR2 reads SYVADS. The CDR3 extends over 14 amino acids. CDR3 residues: CASRETGNYAEQFF. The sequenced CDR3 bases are TGTGCCAGCAGGGAGACAGGGAACTATGCT.

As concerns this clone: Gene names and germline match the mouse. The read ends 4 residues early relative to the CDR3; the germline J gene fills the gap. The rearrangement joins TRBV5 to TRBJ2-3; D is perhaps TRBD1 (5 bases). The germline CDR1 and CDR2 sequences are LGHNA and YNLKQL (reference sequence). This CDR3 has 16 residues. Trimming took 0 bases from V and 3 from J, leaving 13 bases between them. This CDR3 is CASSQDLAGRAETLYF. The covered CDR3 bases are TGTGCCAGCAGCCAAGATTTGGCAGGGCGGGCAGAA.

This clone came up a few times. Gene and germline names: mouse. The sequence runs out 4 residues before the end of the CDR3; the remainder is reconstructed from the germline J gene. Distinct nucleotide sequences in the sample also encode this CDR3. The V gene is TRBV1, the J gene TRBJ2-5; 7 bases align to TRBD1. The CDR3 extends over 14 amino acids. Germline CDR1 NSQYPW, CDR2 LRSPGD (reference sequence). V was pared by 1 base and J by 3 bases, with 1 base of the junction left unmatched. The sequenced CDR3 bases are TGCACCTGCAGTGCAGGGGACAGACAAGAC. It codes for CTCSAGDRQD. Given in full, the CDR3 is CTCSAGDRQDTQYF.

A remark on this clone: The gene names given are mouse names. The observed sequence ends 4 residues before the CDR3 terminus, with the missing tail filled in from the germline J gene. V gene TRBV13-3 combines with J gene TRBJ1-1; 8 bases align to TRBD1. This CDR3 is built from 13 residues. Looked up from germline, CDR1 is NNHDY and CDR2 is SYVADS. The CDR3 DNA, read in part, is TGTGCCAGCACCCCAGGGGGCGCGACA. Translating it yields CASTPGGAT. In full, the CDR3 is CASTPGGATEVFF.

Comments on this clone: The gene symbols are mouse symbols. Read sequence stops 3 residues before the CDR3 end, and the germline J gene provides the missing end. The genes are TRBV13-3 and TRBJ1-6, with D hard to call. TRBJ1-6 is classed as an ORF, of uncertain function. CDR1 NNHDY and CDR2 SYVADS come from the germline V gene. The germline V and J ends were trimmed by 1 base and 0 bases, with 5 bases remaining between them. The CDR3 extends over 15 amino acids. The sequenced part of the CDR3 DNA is TGTGCCAGCAGTGATCTGGGTTCCTATAATTCGCCC. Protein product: CASSDLGSYNSP. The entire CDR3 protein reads CASSDLGSYNSPLYF.

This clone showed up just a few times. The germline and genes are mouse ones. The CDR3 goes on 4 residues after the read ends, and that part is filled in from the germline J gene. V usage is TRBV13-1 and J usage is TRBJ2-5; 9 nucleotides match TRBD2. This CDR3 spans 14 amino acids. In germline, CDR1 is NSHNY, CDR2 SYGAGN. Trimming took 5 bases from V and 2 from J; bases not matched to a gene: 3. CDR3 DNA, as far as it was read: TGTGCCAGCAGAGTGGGGGGGCTCCAAGAC. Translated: CASRVGGLQD. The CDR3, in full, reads CASRVGGLQDTQYF.

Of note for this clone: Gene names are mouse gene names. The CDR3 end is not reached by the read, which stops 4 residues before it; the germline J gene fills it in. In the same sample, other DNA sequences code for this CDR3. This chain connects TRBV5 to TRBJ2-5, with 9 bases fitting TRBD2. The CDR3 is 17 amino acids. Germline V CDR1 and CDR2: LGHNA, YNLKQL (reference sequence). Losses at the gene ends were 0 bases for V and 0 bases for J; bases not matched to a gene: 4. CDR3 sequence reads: CASSQDPGLGNQDTQYF. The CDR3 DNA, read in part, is TGTGCCAGCAGCCAAGATCCGGGACTGGGTAACCAAGAC.

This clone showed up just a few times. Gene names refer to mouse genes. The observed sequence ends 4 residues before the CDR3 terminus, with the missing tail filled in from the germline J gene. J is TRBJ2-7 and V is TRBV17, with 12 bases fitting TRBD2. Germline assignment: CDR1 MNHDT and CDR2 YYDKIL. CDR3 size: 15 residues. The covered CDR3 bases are TGTGCTAGCAGTAGAGGACTGGGGGGGCTTTAT. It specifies CASSRGLGGLY. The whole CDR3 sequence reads CASSRGLGGLYEQYF.

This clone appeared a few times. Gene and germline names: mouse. The CDR3 loop is CASSSGLGGPTGQLYF. The part of the CDR3 DNA that was read is TGTGCTAGCAGTTCTGGACTGGGGGGGCCCACCGGG. V and J are TRBV17 and TRBJ2-2; TRBD2 agrees at 13 bases. The read ends 4 residues shy of where the CDR3 ends; the end is completed using the germline J gene. V trimming: 5 bases; J trimming: 4 bases; junction bases outside the gene matches: 4. Germline CDR1 is MNHDT and CDR2 is YYDKIL. This CDR3 is 16 amino acids long.